This T cell receptor beta chain was observed in a study of radiotherapy plus CTLA-4 blockade in lung cancer. Turning to the study itself: Disease control was seen in approximately 30% of patients, objective responses in approximately 19%.

Sequenced by immunoSEQ multiplex PCR; TCRdb stores in-frame clones only, minus some. This sample has about 51,000 clones, with about 76% found just once. J was trimmed by 3 bases and V by 4 bases; bases with no gene match: 4. The germline V gene encodes CDR1 SGHDT and CDR2 YYEEEE. The length of the CDR3 is 15 residues. Study-level points and caveats: Tumor-origin TCR clones grew in blood after radiotherapy plus ipilimumab.

This clone was found a few times. The antigen is not known. The specimen comprised peripheral blood, sampled from a patient treated with radiotherapy plus ipilimumab. This sequence originates from a human donor with non-small cell lung cancer whose response to radiotherapy plus ipilimumab could not be evaluated. The chain uses TRBV5-6 and TRBJ2-5; 12 bases are a match to TRBD2. As DNA, the CDR3 is TGTGCCAGCAGCCTACGGACTAGCGGGAAAGAGACCCAGTACTTC. Translation gives CASSLRTSGKETQYF.